This T cell receptor (beta chain) derives from a study of beta chain features in type 1 diabetes. Sequenced material consisted of expressed TCRB transcripts (all of the isolated RNA was reverse transcribed). Profiled with immunoSEQ multiplex PCR; TCRdb holds only in-frame clones, not every one. This table holds roughly 450,000 clones, around 14% found once. V lost 5 bases, J lost 4 bases, and 9 bases stayed unmatched. This CDR3 has 15 amino acids. Germline CDR1 SGDLS, CDR2 YYNGEE. Only one count was recorded for this clone. This receptor was identified in a young man in good health. The chain recombines TRBV9 with TRBJ2-5; 9 bases fit TRBD1. Sequences were obtained from naive CD4+ T cells from blood. The CDR3 loop reads CASRKTGGFGETQYF. The DNA for the CDR3 is TGTGCCAGCAGGAAGACAGGGGGGTTTGGAGAGACCCAGTACTTC.